These 28 T cell receptor beta chains came from one sample sequenced in a study of blood T cell repertoires in COVID-19. Some clones are missing from TCRdb's copy, which holds only in-frame ones; the method was immunoSEQ multiplex PCR. Of 110,000 to 150,000 clones listed, about 90% were seen once; the top ten hold approximately 9.9%. The material sequenced was peripheral blood. The receptors here all came from an elderly woman with acute or convalescent COVID-19.

V is TRBV4-2 and J is TRBJ1-3; D is ambiguous. The CDR3 contains 15 residues. The germline V gene encodes CDR1 LGHNA and CDR2 YNFKEQ. Trimming cost V 0 bases and J 0 bases, with 6 bases left between them. The chain's CDR3 is CASSQESISGNTIYF. The CDR3 region has the DNA TGTGCCAGCAGCCAAGAATCCATCTCTGGAAACACCATATATTTT.

The chain uses TRBV6-5 and TRBJ1-2, with 7 bases fitting TRBD1. Per the germline V gene, CDR1 is MNHEY and CDR2 is SVGAGI. The CDR3 runs 15 residues. With V trimmed by 5 bases and J by 3 bases, 9 bases remained unmatched. CDR3 amino acids: CASSTRDSGDYGYTF. As DNA, the CDR3 is TGTGCCAGCAGTACCCGGGACAGCGGTGACTATGGCTACACCTTC.

V usage is TRBV5-1 and J usage is TRBJ1-1, with 7 bases identical to TRBD1. This CDR3 is 15 amino acids long. CDR1 and CDR2 (germline): SGHRS, YFSETQ. Trimming removed 0 bases from V and 1 base from J; junction bases left unmatched: 3. The CDR3 DNA sequence: TGCGCCAGCAGCTTGGGGGGACAGCAGAACACTGAAGCTTTCTTT. It specifies CASSLGGQQNTEAFF.

J is TRBJ1-1 and V is TRBV5-4; D is unresolved. This CDR3 has 14 amino acids. V was clipped by 5 bases and J by 5 bases, with 16 bases between them. Germline CDR1 reads SGHNT; CDR2 reads YYREEE (reference sequence). The CDR3 protein is CASRADLVGTEAFF. The CDR3 DNA is TGTGCCAGCAGAGCGGACTTGGTGGGGACTGAAGCTTTCTTT.

This clone was detected once. The rearrangement links TRBV12-3 or TRBV12-4 to TRBJ2-7; D is undetermined. V lost 5 bases and J lost 2, with 10 bases in between. The CDR3 extends over 13 amino acids. The CDR3 DNA reads TGTGCCAGCAGTCCACAGAGTCCCTACGAGCAGTACTTC. This gives the protein CASSPQSPYEQYF.

CDR3 region: CASSAISGANEKLFF. In nucleotides, the CDR3 is TGTGCCAGCAGCGCTATCTCAGGGGCCAATGAAAAACTGTTTTTT. The rearrangement links TRBV5-8 to TRBJ1-4, with a weak D call TRBD1 (6 bases). V gave up 4 bases and J gave up 5 bases, with 15 bases separating them. CDR3 length: 15 residues. Germline CDR1 and CDR2: SGHTS and YDEGEE.

V and J are TRBV6-2 or TRBV6-3 and TRBJ2-3; TRBD2 matches 10 bases. V gave up 4 bases and J gave up 0 bases; unmatched junction bases: 4. This CDR3 is built from 16 residues. CDR1 MNHEY and CDR2 SVGEGT come from the germline V gene. CDR3 protein: CASSSSGGPSTDTQYF. As DNA, the CDR3 is TGTGCCAGCAGTTCTAGCGGGGGCCCTAGCACAGATACGCAGTATTTT.

The chain carries TRBV18 and TRBJ2-2; TRBD1 agrees at 12 bases. V shed 0 bases, J shed 7 bases, and the junction held 3 bases outside the gene matches. This CDR3 comprises 16 residues. CDR1 and CDR2 from the germline V gene are KGHSH and LQKENI. The CDR3 here is CASSPPGTGGLGELFF. Written as DNA, the CDR3 is TGTGCCAGCTCACCACCCGGGACAGGGGGCCTCGGGGAGCTGTTTTTT.

This clone was detected once. CDR3 sequence: CASSRGDTEAFF. In nucleotides, the CDR3 is TGTGCCAGCAGCCGAGGAGACACTGAAGCTTTCTTT. This chain links TRBV11-3 with TRBJ1-1; no reliable D call. CDR1 is SGHNT, CDR2 YENEEA, per germline. This CDR3 comprises 12 residues. V lost 5 bases and J lost 3, with 7 bases in between.

In this sample, this clone turned up once. The chain has TRBV2 and TRBJ1-3, with 8 bases that match TRBD1. The CDR3 has 15 amino acids. The J segment lost 8 bases and the V segment lost 8 bases, leaving 14 bases of the junction unmatched. The germline V gene has CDR1 SNHLY and CDR2 FYNNEI. The CDR3 DNA is TGTGCCAGCTCCCCGCGAGGACAGGGTACGGACACCATATATTTT. It is translated as CASSPRGQGTDTIYF. The variable domain in full, with the rest retrieved from reference TRBV2 and TRBJ1-3, is EPEVTQTPSHQVTQMGQEVILRCVPISNHLYFYWYRQILGQKVEFLVSFYNNEISEKSEIFDDQFSVERPDGSNFTLKIRSTKLEDSAMYFCASSPRGQGTDTIYFGEGSWLTVV.

The chain couples TRBV6-5 to TRBJ1-5, with TRBD1 identical over 9 bases. The CDR3 is 13 amino acids. Per the germline V gene, CDR1 is MNHEY and CDR2 is SVGAGI. J gave up 7 bases and V 7 bases, and 5 bases lay outside the gene matches. CDR3 sequence: CASTRQGDQPQHF. In nucleotides, the CDR3 is TGTGCCAGCACTCGACAGGGGGACCAGCCCCAGCATTTT.

J is TRBJ2-3 and V is TRBV2, with TRBD2 as a possible D gene (6 bases). Germline V gives CDR1 SNHLY, CDR2 FYNNEI. CDR3 length: 13 amino acids. Trimming took 4 bases from V and 5 from J, leaving 10 bases between them. CDR3 residues: CASSGVGGDTQYF. The CDR3 DNA reads TGTGCCAGCAGTGGTGTGGGAGGAGATACGCAGTATTTT.

The chain links TRBV30 to TRBJ2-2; the D is unclear. Germline values: CDR1 GTSNPN, CDR2 SVGIG (reference sequence). The CDR3 length is 13 residues. V gave up 2 bases and J gave up 0 bases, with 4 bases separating them. The CDR3 reads CAWSFTNTGELFF. CDR3 in DNA: TGTGCCTGGAGTTTCACGAACACCGGGGAGCTGTTTTTT.

This clone came up a few times. The chain employs TRBV6-2 or TRBV6-3 and TRBJ2-2, with TRBD2 matching 10 bases. V lost 2 bases and J lost 5; bases outside the gene matches: 2. The CDR3 sequence is 15 residues long. The germline V gene encodes CDR1 MNHEY and CDR2 SVGEGT. CDR3 sequence (DNA): TGTGCCAGCAGTTACCTAGCGGGGGTGACCGGGGAGCTGTTTTTT. Translating it yields CASSYLAGVTGELFF.

This chain uses TRBV5-4 with TRBJ2-5; tentatively, D is TRBD2 (5 bases). Germline lookup yields CDR1 SGHNT and CDR2 YYREEE (reference sequence). CDR3 length equals 12 residues. Deletions cut 4 bases from V and 5 bases from J, with 9 bases between. The CDR3 loop is CASSAWEETQYF. The CDR3, as DNA: TGTGCCAGCAGCGCCTGGGAGGAGACCCAGTACTTC.

This clone was observed a single time. CDR3 loop: CASSSTRQGNNEKLFF. The CDR3 region has the DNA TGTGCCAGCAGCTCTACACGACAGGGGAATAATGAAAAACTGTTTTTT. The chain has TRBV7-2 and TRBJ1-4; 8 bases line up with TRBD1. Germline CDR1 SGHTA, CDR2 FQGNSA. Trimming cost V 4 bases and J 4 bases; bases outside gene matches: 8. This CDR3 spans 16 amino acids.

The V gene is TRBV30, the J gene TRBJ1-1; D remains ambiguous. The CDR3 contains 18 residues. Between the trimmed V and J ends, which lost 0 bases and 1 base, there was a span of 21 bases. CDR1 and CDR2 (germline): GTSNPN, SVGIG (reference sequence). The CDR3 region is CAWSVLSKGEGTNTEAFF. DNA of the CDR3: TGTGCCTGGAGTGTACTCTCTAAGGGCGAGGGTACGAACACTGAAGCTTTCTTT.

This clone was observed once. The chain joins TRBV6-6 to TRBJ1-4, with D maybe TRBD1 (5 bases). Between the trimmed V and J ends, which lost 7 bases and 6 bases, there was a span of 12 bases. The CDR3 length is 13 residues. Per germline, CDR1 MNHNY and CDR2 SVGAGI (reference sequence). CDR3 DNA sequence: TGTGCCAGCAACCTCAGGGTGGATGAAAAACTGTTTTTT. Protein: CASNLRVDEKLFF.

This clone has only a few counts. The chain carries TRBV5-1 and TRBJ1-3; D is ambiguous. CDR3 length: 16 amino acids. Trimming shortened V by 4 bases and J by 0 bases, and 14 bases separated the two germline ends. CDR1 SGHRS and CDR2 YFSETQ come from the germline V gene. The CDR3 DNA sequence: TGCGCCAGCAGCAGCGGACCGCAGAGCTCTGGAAACACCATATATTTT. This codes for CASSSGPQSSGNTIYF.

V gene TRBV19 combines with J gene TRBJ1-2, with TRBD1 identical over 7 bases. The germline V gene encodes CDR1 LNHDA and CDR2 SQIVND (reference sequence). The V gene end was trimmed by 4 bases and the J gene end by 2 bases; junction bases not matched to a gene: 7. The CDR3 loop spans 15 amino acids. CDR3 residues: CASSTRHRGNYGYTF. The CDR3 nucleotides are TGTGCCAGTAGTACCAGGCACAGGGGAAACTATGGCTACACCTTC.

CDR3 amino acids: CASSLAPGKLFF. CDR3 sequence (DNA): TGTGCCAGCAGCTTGGCTCCCGGAAAACTGTTTTTT. The chain joins TRBV5-4 to TRBJ1-4; D call uncertain. This CDR3 is 12 amino acids long. V was pared by 0 bases and J by 10 bases, with 7 bases between. Germline V CDR1 and CDR2: SGHNT, YYREEE (reference sequence).

J is TRBJ1-4 and V is TRBV9; D not resolved. Trimming took off 0 bases at V and 10 bases at J, with 10 bases between the two ends. CDR3 length: 13 residues. Germline CDR1 SGDLS, CDR2 YYNGEE. The CDR3 DNA follows: TGTGCCAGCAGCGTAGAGGAGGGAGGAAAACTGTTTTTT. Amino acid sequence: CASSVEEGGKLFF. The entire variable domain, with the rest obtained from reference TRBV9 and TRBJ1-4, is as follows: DSGVTQTPKHLITATGQRVTLRCSPRSGDLSVYWYQQSLDQGLQFLIQYYNGEERAKGNILERFSAQQFPDLHSELNLSSLELGDSALYFCASSVEEGGKLFFGSGTQLSVL.

The chain is built from TRBV12-3 or TRBV12-4 and TRBJ1-2; D unclear. The ends were cut back, 3 bases at V and 5 bases at J, with 10 bases in the middle. This CDR3 contains 13 residues. The CDR3 region is CASSLNGGYGYTF. The CDR3 DNA is TGTGCCAGCAGTTTGAACGGTGGTTATGGCTACACCTTC.

This chain links TRBV5-1 with TRBJ2-7, with 9 bases fitting TRBD1. The CDR3 runs 15 residues. The germline V gene encodes CDR1 SGHRS and CDR2 YFSETQ. V lost 3 bases and J lost 6; bases outside the gene matches: 10. The chain's CDR3 is CASSSALDRGSEQYF. The CDR3 bases are TGCGCCAGCAGCTCTGCCCTCGACAGGGGGAGCGAGCAGTACTTC.

The chain employs TRBV6-2 or TRBV6-3 and TRBJ1-2; tentatively, D is TRBD1 (5 bases). Germline-derived CDR1 and CDR2 are MNHEY and SVGEGT. V dropped 4 bases and J dropped 5 bases, with 8 bases sitting between them. The CDR3 has 12 amino acids. The CDR3: CASSWGPYGYTF. In nucleotides, the CDR3 is TGTGCCAGCAGTTGGGGCCCATATGGCTACACCTTC.

The chain links TRBV5-8 to TRBJ1-3; 8 nucleotides align to TRBD1. The V and J ends lost 5 bases and 3 bases, in that order; junction bases with no gene match: 7. The germline gives CDR1 SGHTS, CDR2 YDEGEE. This CDR3 is 15 amino acids long. CDR3 DNA sequence: TGTGCCAGCAGGAAGGACAGGGTGGTTGGAAACACCATATATTTT. This translates into CASRKDRVVGNTIYF.

The chain recombines TRBV7-2 with TRBJ1-5; D ambiguous. This CDR3 is built from 15 residues. CDR1 is SGHTA, CDR2 FQGNSA, per germline. The V and J ends lost 2 bases and 5 bases respectively, with 13 bases between them. In DNA form, the CDR3 reads TGTGCCAGCAGCTTAAGCGGTTGGGTCGATCAGCCCCAGCATTTT. Its protein product is CASSLSGWVDQPQHF.

The rearrangement uses TRBV5-8 and TRBJ1-1; D is perhaps TRBD1 (5 bases). The V end was cut by 3 bases, the J end by 4 bases, with 16 bases between. The CDR3 runs 15 residues. Germline V gene lookup returns CDR1 SGHTS and CDR2 YDEGEE. The DNA for the CDR3 is TGTGCCAGCAGCTCTAGGGGTAGGGGTGGCACTGAAGCTTTCTTT. This gives the protein CASSSRGRGGTEAFF.